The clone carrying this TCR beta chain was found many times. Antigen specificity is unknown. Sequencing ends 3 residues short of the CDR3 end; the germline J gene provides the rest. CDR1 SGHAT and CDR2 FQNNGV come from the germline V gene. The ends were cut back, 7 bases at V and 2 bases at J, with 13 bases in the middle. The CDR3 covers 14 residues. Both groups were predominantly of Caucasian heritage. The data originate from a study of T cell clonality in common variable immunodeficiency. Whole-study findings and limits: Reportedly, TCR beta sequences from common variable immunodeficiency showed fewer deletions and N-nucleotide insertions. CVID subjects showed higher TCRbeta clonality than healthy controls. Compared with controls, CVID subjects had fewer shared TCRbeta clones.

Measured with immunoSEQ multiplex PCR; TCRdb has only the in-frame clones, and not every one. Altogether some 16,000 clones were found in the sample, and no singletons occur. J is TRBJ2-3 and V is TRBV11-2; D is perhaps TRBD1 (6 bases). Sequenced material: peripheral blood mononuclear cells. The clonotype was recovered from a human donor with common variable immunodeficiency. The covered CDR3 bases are TGTGCCAGCACGATGGGGGCGAACACAGATACG. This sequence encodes CASTMGANTDT. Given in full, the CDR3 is CASTMGANTDTQYF.